This section outlines one T cell receptor beta chain sequence together with its context. Its antigen remains unknown. The junction and the germline gene differ at one end; a read error may be behind it. This sample stems from a study of cytomegalovirus exposure and HLA in healthy donors. The study ran its PCR with 60 Vbeta and 13 Jbeta primers. Generated by immunoSEQ multiplex PCR, the TCRdb table keeps only in-frame clones and is missing some. The sample holds about 55,000 clones. The CDR3 contains 13 residues. Germline CDR1 is SGDLS and CDR2 is YYNGEE. Study-wide results and caveats: Sequencing artifact likely explains a cluster of highly shared sequence variants. Later analysis revealed greater clonal expansion in HLA-associated TCR beta chains than in equally common others.

This TCR came from a man aged 50-59 years in good health and CMV-seropositive. The chain combines TRBV9 with TRBJ2-7, with 7 bases that match TRBD1. What was sequenced was PBMCs. This chain's CDR3 is CASSTLGQLSPTF. The CDR3 nucleotides read TGTGCCAGCAGCACCCTGGGACAGCTCAGTCCGACCTTC.